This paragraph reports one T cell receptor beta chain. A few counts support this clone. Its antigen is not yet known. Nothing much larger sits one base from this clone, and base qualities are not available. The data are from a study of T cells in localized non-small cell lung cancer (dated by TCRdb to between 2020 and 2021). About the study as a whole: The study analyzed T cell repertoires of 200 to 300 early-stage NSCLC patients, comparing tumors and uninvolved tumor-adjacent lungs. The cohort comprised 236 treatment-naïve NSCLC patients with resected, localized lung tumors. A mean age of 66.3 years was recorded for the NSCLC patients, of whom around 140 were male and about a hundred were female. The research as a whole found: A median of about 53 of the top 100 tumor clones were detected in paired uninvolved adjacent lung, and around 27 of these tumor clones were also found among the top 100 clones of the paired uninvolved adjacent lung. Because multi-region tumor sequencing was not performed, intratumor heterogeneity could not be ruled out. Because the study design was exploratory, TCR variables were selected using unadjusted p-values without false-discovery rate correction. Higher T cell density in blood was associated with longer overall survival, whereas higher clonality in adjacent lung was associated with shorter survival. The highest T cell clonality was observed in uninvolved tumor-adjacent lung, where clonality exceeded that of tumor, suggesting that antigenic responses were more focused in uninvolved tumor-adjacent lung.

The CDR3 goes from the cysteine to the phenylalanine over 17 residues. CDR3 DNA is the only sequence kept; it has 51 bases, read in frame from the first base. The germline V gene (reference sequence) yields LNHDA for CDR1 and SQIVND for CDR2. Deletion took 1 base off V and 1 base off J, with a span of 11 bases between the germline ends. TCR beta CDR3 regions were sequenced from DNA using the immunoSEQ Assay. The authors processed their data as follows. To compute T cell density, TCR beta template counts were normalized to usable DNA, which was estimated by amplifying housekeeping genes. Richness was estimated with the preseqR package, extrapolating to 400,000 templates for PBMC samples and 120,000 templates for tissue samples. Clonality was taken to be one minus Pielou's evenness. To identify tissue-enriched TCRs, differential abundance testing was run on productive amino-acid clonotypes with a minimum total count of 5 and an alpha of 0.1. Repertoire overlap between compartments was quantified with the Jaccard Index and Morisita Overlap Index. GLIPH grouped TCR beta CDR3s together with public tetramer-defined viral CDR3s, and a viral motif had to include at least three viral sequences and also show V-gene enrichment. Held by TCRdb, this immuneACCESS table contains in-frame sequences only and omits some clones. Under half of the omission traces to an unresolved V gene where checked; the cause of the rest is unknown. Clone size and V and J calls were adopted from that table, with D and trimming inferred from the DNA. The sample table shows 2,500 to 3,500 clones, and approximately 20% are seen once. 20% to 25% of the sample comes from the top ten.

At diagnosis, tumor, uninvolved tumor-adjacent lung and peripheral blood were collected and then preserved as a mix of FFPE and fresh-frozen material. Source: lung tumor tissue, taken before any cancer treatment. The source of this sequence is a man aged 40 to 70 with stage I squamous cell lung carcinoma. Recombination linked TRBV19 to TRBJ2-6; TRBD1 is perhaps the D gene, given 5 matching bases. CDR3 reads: CASSIGTGLSGANVLTF. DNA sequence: TGTGCCAGTAGTATAGGCACAGGATTGTCTGGGGCCAACGTCCTGACTTTC.